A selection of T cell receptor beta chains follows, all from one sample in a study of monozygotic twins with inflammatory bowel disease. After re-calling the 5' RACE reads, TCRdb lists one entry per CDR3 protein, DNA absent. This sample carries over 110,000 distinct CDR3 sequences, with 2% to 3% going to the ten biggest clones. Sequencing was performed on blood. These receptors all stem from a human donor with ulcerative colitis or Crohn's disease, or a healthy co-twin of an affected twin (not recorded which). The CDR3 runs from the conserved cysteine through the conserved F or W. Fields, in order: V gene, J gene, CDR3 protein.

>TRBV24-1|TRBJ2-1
CATSDLDTKGQFF
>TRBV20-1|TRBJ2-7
CSARGIWNEQYF
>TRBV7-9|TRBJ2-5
CASSLGAGETQYF
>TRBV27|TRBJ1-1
CASSRTTGTGPEAFF
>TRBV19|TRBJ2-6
CASSIGVESGANVLTF
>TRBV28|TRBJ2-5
CASSRTGGVQETQYF
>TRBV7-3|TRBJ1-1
CASSLGFGANTEAFF
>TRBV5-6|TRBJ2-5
CASSFWTRGPQYF
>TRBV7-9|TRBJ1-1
CASSLIIGAGTEAFF
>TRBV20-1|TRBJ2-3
CSASYASGTSTDTQYF
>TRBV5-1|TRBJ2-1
CASSFQGYTEQFF
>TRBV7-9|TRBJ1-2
CASSLSEQELAVGYTF
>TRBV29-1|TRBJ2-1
CSVLGTANSDNEQFF
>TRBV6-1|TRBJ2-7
CASSEAVGGSSYEQYF
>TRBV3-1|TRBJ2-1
CASSLLPSSYNEQFF
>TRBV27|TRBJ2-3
CASSSQGAQDTQYF
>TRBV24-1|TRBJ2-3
CATSVGGKSTDTQYF
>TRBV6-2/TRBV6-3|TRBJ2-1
CASLGSGAYNEQFF
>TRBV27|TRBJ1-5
CASSLSGAGNQPQHF
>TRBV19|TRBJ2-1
CASSIDLGPRSYNEQFF
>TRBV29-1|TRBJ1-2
CSDLGQNYGYTF
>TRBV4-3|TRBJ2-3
CASSQGGSTDTQYF
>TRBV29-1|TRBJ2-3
CSVTGTSDTQYF
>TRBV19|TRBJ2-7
CASSSRGGQTYEQYF
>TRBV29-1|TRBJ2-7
CSVTRDSSYEQYF
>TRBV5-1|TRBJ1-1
CASSLIETWGTEAFF
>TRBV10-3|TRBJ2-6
CAISSSYTPANVLTF
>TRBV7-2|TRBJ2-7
CASSSVRGYEQYF
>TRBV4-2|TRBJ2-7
CASSQDRGRGGLGEQYF
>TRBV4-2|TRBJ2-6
CASSPATAASGANVLTF
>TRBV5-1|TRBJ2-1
CASSTDRGPIYNEQFF
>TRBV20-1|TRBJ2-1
CSARSGGDPPEQFF
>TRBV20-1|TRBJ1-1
CSARSTRDTEAFF
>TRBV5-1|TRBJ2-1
CASNPGQSYNEQFF
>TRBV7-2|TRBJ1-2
CASSTREGRHYGYTF
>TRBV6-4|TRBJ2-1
CASSDRDNNEQFF
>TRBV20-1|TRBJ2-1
CSARDDRGGYNEQFF
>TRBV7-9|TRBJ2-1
CASSTHRAPASEQFF
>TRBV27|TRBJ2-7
CASRSDRGWEQYF
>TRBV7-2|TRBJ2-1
CASSLEPAGGEQFF
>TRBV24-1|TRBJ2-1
CATSDPAGGLLNEQFF
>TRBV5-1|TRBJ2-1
CASSLALVGAGNEQFF
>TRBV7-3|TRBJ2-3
CASSSSGLNTQYF
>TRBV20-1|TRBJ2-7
CSARGTGPWGEQYF
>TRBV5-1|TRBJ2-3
CASSLASYSAASTDTQYF
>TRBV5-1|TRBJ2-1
CASSLELDQYNEQFF
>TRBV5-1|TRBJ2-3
CASSPGQGLVDTQYF
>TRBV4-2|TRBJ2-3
CASSQEYGRTTDTQYF
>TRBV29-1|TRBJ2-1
CSVIAGNNEQFF
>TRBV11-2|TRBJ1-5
CASSHRGGTSNQPQHF
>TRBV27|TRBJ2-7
CASSLARVGHEQYF
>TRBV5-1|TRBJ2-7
CASSPRVGQKINYEQYF
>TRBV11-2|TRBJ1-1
CASRFKVRTGTMNTEAFF